Listed below are T cell receptor beta chains from one sample, sequenced in a study of immune cell composition in non-small cell lung cancer. Sequencing was performed with immunoSEQ multiplex PCR; in TCRdb, only in-frame clones are kept and a portion is missing. The sample lists approximately 6,600 clones, 77% seen once, with 6.3% in the top ten. The sample comprised non-adjacent lung tissue. These receptors originate from a human donor with non-small cell lung cancer. Each CDR3 is given with its conserved first and last residue. A D gene is named only where the DNA matches it firmly. Part of the rows lack a size; the others show once, few, many or a class for expanded clones.

J: TRBJ2-2; length: 15; D: TRBD1; V: TRBV10-1; size: -; DNA: TGCGCCAGCAGTAAGGGACAGGGCCGCACCGGGGAGCTGTTTTTT; CDR3: CASSKGQGRTGELFF
J: TRBJ2-3; length: 15; D: -; V: TRBV11-2; size: -; DNA: TGTGCCAGCAGCTTATATCACAGGGTTACAGATACGCAGTATTTT; CDR3: CASSLYHRVTDTQYF
J: TRBJ2-1; length: 15; D: TRBD2; V: TRBV14; size: -; DNA: TGTGCCAGCAGCCCCAGGACTAGCGGGGGTAATGAGCAGTTCTTC; CDR3: CASSPRTSGGNEQFF
J: TRBJ2-7; length: 16; D: -; V: TRBV9; size: -; DNA: TGTGCCAGCAGCGTAGAGCCCGGAGCGGCGGCCTACGAGCAGTACTTC; CDR3: CASSVEPGAAAYEQYF
J: TRBJ2-5; length: 13; D: -; V: TRBV15; size: once; DNA: TGTGCCACCAGCTGGAGCGGGCAAGAGACCCAGTACTTC; CDR3: CATSWSGQETQYF
J: TRBJ2-2; length: 14; D: -; V: TRBV2; size: -; DNA: TGTGCCAGCAGTGTTCAGGGGCACACCGGGGAGCTGTTTTTT; CDR3: CASSVQGHTGELFF
J: TRBJ2-7; length: 15; D: -; V: TRBV6-5; size: -; DNA: TGTGCCAGCAGTAACATCAGGGGTAACTCCTACGAGCAGTACTTC; CDR3: CASSNIRGNSYEQYF
J: TRBJ2-7; length: 15; D: -; V: TRBV4-1; size: few; DNA: TGCGCCAGCAGCCAGACTGACAGGCTTCCCTACGAGCAGTACTTC; CDR3: CASSQTDRLPYEQYF
J: TRBJ2-3; length: 17; D: TRBD2; V: TRBV9; size: -; DNA: TGTGCCAGCAGCGTAGTGCCGGGCGGGGGGGCCGTAGATACGCAGTATTTT; CDR3: CASSVVPGGGAVDTQYF
J: TRBJ2-7; length: 12; D: -; V: TRBV6-1; size: -; DNA: TGTGCCAGCAGTGAACAGGGAGGCGAGCAGTACTTC; CDR3: CASSEQGGEQYF
J: TRBJ1-1; length: 15; D: TRBD1; V: TRBV14; size: -; DNA: TGTGCCAGCAGCCAGAGGACAGGGGGCGTCACTGAAGCTTTCTTT; CDR3: CASSQRTGGVTEAFF
J: TRBJ1-1; length: 15; D: -; V: TRBV7-8; size: -; DNA: TGTGCCAGCAGCTTAATTCAGGGCATGAACACTGAAGCTTTCTTT; CDR3: CASSLIQGMNTEAFF
J: TRBJ1-2; length: 13; D: -; V: TRBV10-3; size: -; DNA: TGTGCCATCAGGCCCGGGGATCCCTATGGCTACACCTTC; CDR3: CAIRPGDPYGYTF
J: TRBJ2-3; length: 16; D: TRBD2; V: TRBV6-1; size: -; DNA: TGTGCCAGCAGTGAGGTACTAGCGGGGCTCACAGATACGCAGTATTTT; CDR3: CASSEVLAGLTDTQYF
J: TRBJ1-5; length: 14; D: TRBD1; V: TRBV27; size: few; DNA: TGTGCCAGCAGGCACAGGGGGCAGGATCAGCCCCAGCATTTT; CDR3: CASRHRGQDQPQHF
J: TRBJ2-5; length: 15; D: -; V: TRBV11-1; size: -; DNA: TGTGCCAGCAGCTACCTCGGGGGGCCCACAGAGACCCAGTACTTC; CDR3: CASSYLGGPTETQYF
J: TRBJ2-5; length: 14; D: -; V: TRBV7-8; size: -; DNA: TGTGCCAGCAGCCCCTCCACGCGGTCAGAGACCCAGTACTTC; CDR3: CASSPSTRSETQYF
J: TRBJ1-1; length: 16; D: -; V: TRBV28; size: -; DNA: TGTGCCAGCAGCCCCTGGGCCTCGACGGCGAACACTGAAGCTTTCTTT; CDR3: CASSPWASTANTEAFF
J: TRBJ2-7; length: 14; D: TRBD1; V: TRBV4-1; size: once; DNA: TGCGCCAGCAGCCAGACAGGGCCTCCCTACGAGCAGTACTTC; CDR3: CASSQTGPPYEQYF
J: TRBJ2-7; length: 11; D: -; V: TRBV27; size: few; DNA: TGTGCCAGCAGTCCGGGGGGCGGGCAGTACTTC; CDR3: CASSPGGGQYF